A selection of T cell receptor beta chains follows, all from one sample in a study of early T cells in non-severe SARS-CoV-2 infection. TCRdb analysed the 5' RACE reads with MiXCR anew, one entry per CDR3 protein. The repertoire consists of tens of thousands of distinct CDR3 sequences, with about 9.4% occurring once and the leading ten covering roughly 6%. Sequencing was performed on whole blood. The receptors come from an adult who was a healthcare worker with PCR-confirmed SARS-CoV-2 infection or an uninfected control (not recorded which). Both conserved end residues are trimmed from each CDR3. Each record gives: V gene, clone size, CDR3 protein. Not every row has a clone size; where given, it reads once, few, many or a size class.

v_gene: TRBV18; abundance: many; CDR3aa: ASSLSFATDTQY
v_gene: TRBV11-2; abundance: many; CDR3aa: ASSLMGDTGELF
v_gene: TRBV11-2; abundance: few; CDR3aa: ASSLDFTGGLF
v_gene: TRBV7-6; abundance: few; CDR3aa: ASRGVAIYEQY
v_gene: TRBV10-3; abundance: few; CDR3aa: AISEGYEDSPLH
v_gene: TRBV7-8; abundance: NA; CDR3aa: ASSLHWREGQNEQF
v_gene: TRBV7-6; abundance: NA; CDR3aa: ASSLAETGVITEAF
v_gene: TRBV29-1; abundance: few; CDR3aa: SVTAGIEF
v_gene: TRBV7-2; abundance: NA; CDR3aa: ASSTFWNEQF
v_gene: TRBV5-1; abundance: few; CDR3aa: ASSLVGTGRRSTDTQY
v_gene: TRBV30; abundance: many; CDR3aa: AWRLQGGDGYT
v_gene: TRBV12-3/TRBV12-4; abundance: many; CDR3aa: ASSLVGYNSPLH
v_gene: TRBV13; abundance: many; CDR3aa: ASSLRQAGYGYT
v_gene: TRBV6-1; abundance: many; CDR3aa: ASSEEFRDTEAF
v_gene: TRBV6-6; abundance: many; CDR3aa: ASSSGGYEQY